These T cell receptor beta chains were read from a single sample in a study of cytomegalovirus exposure and HLA in healthy donors. Repertoires were generated with immunoSEQ multiplex PCR, while TCRdb's copy carries only in-frame clones and drops some. The repertoire consists of around 210,000 clones, with approximately 85% occurring once and the leading ten covering less than 3.5%. Input material: PBMCs. All receptors derive from a woman aged 40 to 49 in good health and CMV-seronegative. The CDR3 runs from the conserved cysteine through the conserved F or W.

cdr3_aa: CASSANWGLTDTQYF; v_call: TRBV18; j_call: TRBJ2-3
cdr3_aa: CATRDRGLTEAFF; v_call: TRBV7-9; j_call: TRBJ1-1
cdr3_aa: CASSKGGSSTDTQYF; v_call: TRBV11-3; j_call: TRBJ2-3
cdr3_aa: CASASGSWGNTIYF; v_call: TRBV11-2; j_call: TRBJ1-3
cdr3_aa: CSVSTGTIETQYF; v_call: TRBV29-1; j_call: TRBJ2-5
cdr3_aa: CASRRWDRGNEQYF; v_call: TRBV6-5; j_call: -
cdr3_aa: CASSSVLSSSGEQYF; v_call: TRBV5-1; j_call: TRBJ2-7
cdr3_aa: CASSKLGTSRYNEQFF; v_call: TRBV7-3; j_call: TRBJ2-1
cdr3_aa: CSVTEGQWASEQFF; v_call: TRBV29-1; j_call: TRBJ2-1
cdr3_aa: CASSVAGNSNQPQHF; v_call: TRBV9; j_call: TRBJ1-5
cdr3_aa: CASSLSGTSSYEQYF; v_call: TRBV5-1; j_call: TRBJ2-7
cdr3_aa: CASSATGTGTYEQYF; v_call: TRBV28; j_call: TRBJ2-7
cdr3_aa: CASRDPGQGAIGLTVEQYF; v_call: TRBV2; j_call: TRBJ2-7
cdr3_aa: CASSEHQGNGRAFF; v_call: TRBV6-1; j_call: TRBJ1-1
cdr3_aa: CASSKDRDRRLF; v_call: TRBV5-1; j_call: TRBJ2-1
cdr3_aa: CAWTKSGSHTDTQYF; v_call: TRBV30; j_call: TRBJ2-3
cdr3_aa: CASSFGSGIYNEQFF; v_call: TRBV19; j_call: TRBJ2-1
cdr3_aa: CASSYTPRAGGGEQYF; v_call: TRBV6-5; j_call: TRBJ2-7
cdr3_aa: CASSFGLGETQYF; v_call: TRBV28; j_call: TRBJ2-5
cdr3_aa: CASSKEPGGDYEQYF; v_call: TRBV21-1; j_call: TRBJ2-7
cdr3_aa: CASSSIAGEQYF; v_call: TRBV7-3; j_call: TRBJ2-7
cdr3_aa: CASSIGAGYGYTF; v_call: TRBV19; j_call: TRBJ1-2
cdr3_aa: CASSFSTGLNTEAFF; v_call: TRBV7-8; j_call: TRBJ1-1
cdr3_aa: CASSGQETQYF; v_call: TRBV2; j_call: TRBJ2-5
cdr3_aa: CASSPMTGVTDTQYF; v_call: TRBV18; j_call: TRBJ2-3
cdr3_aa: CASRNQGATYEQYF; v_call: TRBV2; j_call: TRBJ2-7
cdr3_aa: CASGLSLGANEQFF; v_call: TRBV28; j_call: TRBJ2-1